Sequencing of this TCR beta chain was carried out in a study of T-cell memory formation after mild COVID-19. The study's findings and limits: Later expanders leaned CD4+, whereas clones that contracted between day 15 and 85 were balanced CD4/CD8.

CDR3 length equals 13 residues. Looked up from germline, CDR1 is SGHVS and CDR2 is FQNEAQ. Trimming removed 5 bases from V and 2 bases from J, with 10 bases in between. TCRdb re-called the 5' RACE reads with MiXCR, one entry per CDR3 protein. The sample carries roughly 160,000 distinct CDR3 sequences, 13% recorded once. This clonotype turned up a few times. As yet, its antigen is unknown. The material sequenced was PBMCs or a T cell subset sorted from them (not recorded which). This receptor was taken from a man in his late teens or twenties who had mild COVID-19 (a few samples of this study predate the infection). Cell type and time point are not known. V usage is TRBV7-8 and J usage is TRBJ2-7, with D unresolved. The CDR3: CASSPQITYEQYF. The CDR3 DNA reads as TGTGCCAGCAGCCCTCAAATAACCTACGAGCAGTACTTC.